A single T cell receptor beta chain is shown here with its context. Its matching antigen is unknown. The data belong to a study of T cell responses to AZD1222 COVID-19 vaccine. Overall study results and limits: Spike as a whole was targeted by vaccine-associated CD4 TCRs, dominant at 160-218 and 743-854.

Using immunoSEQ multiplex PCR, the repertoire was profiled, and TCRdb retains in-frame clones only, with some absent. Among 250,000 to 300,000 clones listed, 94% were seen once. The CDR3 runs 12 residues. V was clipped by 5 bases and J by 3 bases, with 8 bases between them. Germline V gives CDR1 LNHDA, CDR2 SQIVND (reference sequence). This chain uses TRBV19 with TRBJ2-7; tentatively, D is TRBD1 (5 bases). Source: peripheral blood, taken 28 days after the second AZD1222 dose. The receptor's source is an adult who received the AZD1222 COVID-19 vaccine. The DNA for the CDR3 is TGTGCCAGTAGTGGTACAGGCTACGAGCAGTACTTC. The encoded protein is CASSGTGYEQYF.